A single sample is the source of the 30 T cell receptor beta chains below, sequenced in a study of cytomegalovirus exposure and HLA in healthy donors. A multiplex PCR was run with 60 Vbeta primers and 13 Jbeta primers. Data came from immunoSEQ multiplex PCR; TCRdb stores just in-frame clones and leaves some out. This table has 200,000 or so clones, 75% to 90% appearing once. Sequenced material: PBMCs. Receptors were obtained from a woman between 40 and 55 years old in good health and CMV-seronegative.

The chain carries TRBV4-1 and TRBJ2-1; weak D call: TRBD2 (7 bases). The CDR3 length is 16 residues. Germline CDR1 MGHRA, CDR2 YSYEKL. The ends were cut back, 0 bases at V and 8 bases at J, with 17 bases in the middle. The CDR3 spells CASSQDLRGGFDEQFF. The CDR3 region has the DNA TGCGCCAGCAGCCAAGACCTGAGGGGGGGCTTCGATGAGCAGTTCTTC.

V and J are TRBV7-2 and TRBJ2-2, with 9 nucleotides matching TRBD2. In germline, CDR1 is SGHTA, CDR2 FQGNSA. The trim removed 0 bases at V and 6 bases at J, leaving 2 bases unmatched. The CDR3 has 15 residues. The CDR3 here is CASSLASGSAGELFF. CDR3 DNA sequence: TGTGCCAGCAGCTTAGCTAGCGGGAGTGCCGGGGAGCTGTTTTTT.

The J gene is TRBJ2-3, the V gene TRBV9; D is possibly TRBD2 (6 bases). CDR3 length: 15 amino acids. The germline V gene encodes CDR1 SGDLS and CDR2 YYNGEE. The V end was cut by 4 bases, the J end by 0 bases, with 12 bases between. DNA for the CDR3: TGTGCCAGCAGCCCATGGGGGACTAGCACAGATACGCAGTATTTT. It yields the protein CASSPWGTSTDTQYF. Full variable domain (rest looked up from reference TRBV9 and TRBJ2-3): DSGVTQTPKHLITATGQRVTLRCSPRSGDLSVYWYQQSLDQGLQFLIQYYNGEERAKGNILERFSAQQFPDLHSELNLSSLELGDSALYFCASSPWGTSTDTQYFGPGTRLTVL.

V and J are TRBV9 and TRBJ2-3, with D tentatively TRBD1 (5 bases). V was cut by 4 bases and J by 3 bases, with 9 bases left in between. Germline loops: CDR1 SGDLS, CDR2 YYNGEE. CDR3 length: 13 amino acids. This CDR3 is CASSIQGTDTQYF. CDR3 coding DNA: TGTGCCAGCAGCATCCAGGGAACAGATACGCAGTATTTT.

The J gene is TRBJ2-7, the V gene TRBV7-8, with D maybe TRBD2 (6 bases). This CDR3 region has 16 residues. Germline V gene sequence: CDR1 SGHVS, CDR2 FQNEAQ. Trimming removed 1 base at V and 2 bases at J, with 15 bases between. The CDR3 DNA reads TGTGCCAGCAGCTTAGAGGGCCTAGCGCCAACCTACGAGCAGTACTTC. It codes for CASSLEGLAPTYEQYF.

This clone was counted once. This rearrangement joins TRBV5-1 to TRBJ1-4; unclear D gene. V gave up 8 bases and J gave up 7 bases, with 21 bases separating them. The CDR3 contains 15 residues. Germline assignment: CDR1 SGHRS and CDR2 YFSETQ. The CDR3 region is CASMMVPAVGEKLFF. In nucleotides, the CDR3 is TGCGCCAGTATGATGGTCCCGGCGGTTGGTGAAAAACTGTTTTTT.

This clone was counted once. V gene TRBV29-1 combines with J gene TRBJ2-7; tentatively, D is TRBD2 (6 bases). Trimming removed 4 bases at V and 9 bases at J, with 25 bases between. Germline-derived CDR1 and CDR2 are SQVTM and ANQGSEA. CDR3 size: 15 residues. The CDR3 here is CSVAPQGAGLRVQYF. The CDR3, as DNA: TGCAGCGTTGCACCCCAAGGGGCGGGATTGAGGGTGCAGTACTTC.

The chain uses TRBV5-4 and TRBJ2-5, with D possibly TRBD1 on 6 matching bases. CDR1 is SGHNT and CDR2 is YYREEE in the germline V gene (reference sequence). The CDR3 consists of 15 residues. V dropped 0 bases and J dropped 3 bases, with 12 bases sitting between them. The CDR3 spells CASSLGAGDKETQYF. The CDR3 bases are TGTGCCAGCAGCTTGGGGGCAGGGGATAAAGAGACCCAGTACTTC.

The rearrangement uses TRBV30 and TRBJ1-5; 10 bases line up with TRBD1. Germline lookup yields CDR1 GTSNPN and CDR2 SVGIG (reference sequence). V lost 4 bases, J lost 9 bases, and 12 bases stayed unmatched. This CDR3 spans 15 amino acids. CDR3 sequence: CAWTLGTGALGPQHF. As DNA, the CDR3 is TGTGCCTGGACTCTCGGGACAGGGGCCCTTGGGCCCCAGCATTTT.

This clone came up a few times. V gene TRBV4-3 combines with J gene TRBJ2-1; unclear D gene. V lost 4 bases and J 2 bases, leaving 9 bases between the germline ends. This CDR3 comprises 14 residues. Per germline, CDR1 LGHNA and CDR2 YSLEER. This chain's CDR3 is CASSPGEAYNEQFF. The CDR3 DNA is TGCGCCAGCAGCCCCGGCGAGGCCTACAATGAGCAGTTCTTC.

This chain joins TRBV19 and TRBJ2-7, with D possibly matching TRBD2 (7 bases). Deletions cut 9 bases from V and 0 bases from J, with 12 bases between. The CDR3 length is 13 residues. Germline-derived CDR1 and CDR2 are LNHDA and SQIVND (reference sequence). CDR3 in amino acids: CASGGQSSYEQYF. The CDR3 DNA reads TGTGCCAGCGGGGGGCAGAGCTCCTACGAGCAGTACTTC. The whole variable domain, filled in from reference TRBV19 and TRBJ2-7, reads DGGITQSPKYLFRKEGQNVTLSCEQNLNHDAMYWYRQDPGQGLRLIYYSQIVNDFQKGDIAEGYSVSREKKESFPLTVTSAQKNPTAFYLCASGGQSSYEQYFGPGTRLTVT.

As for this clone: An end of the junction does not agree with germline; a read error may underlie this. The chain recombines TRBV7-9 with TRBJ1-1; 7 nucleotides agree with TRBD1. CDR1 SEHNR and CDR2 FQNEAQ come from the germline V gene (reference sequence). CDR3 size: 13 residues. This CDR3 is CSSSLRTGLEAFF. CDR3 nucleotide sequence: TGTTCCAGCAGCCTTAGGACAGGACTTGAAGCTTTCTTT.

This clone was seen a single time. It is likely a read error, because the conserved phenylalanine at the end of the CDR3 is missing. Because the CDR3's place on the DNA is in doubt, the DNA is left out and the CDR3 is given as listed by TCRdb. The chain combines TRBV19 with TRBJ2-7; TRBD2, the table's D call, was not compared with the DNA. The germline V gene encodes CDR1 LNHDA and CDR2 SQIVND (reference sequence). Including both end residues, the CDR3 is 10 amino acids long. CDR3 sequence reads: CASGWRRDTY.

The V gene is TRBV6-1, the J gene TRBJ1-4; 8 nucleotides line up with TRBD1. The V segment lost 8 bases and the J segment 2 bases; nucleotides outside the gene matches: 7. The CDR3 extends over 15 amino acids. Germline CDR1 is MNHNS and CDR2 is SASEGT. Here the CDR3 reads CASVGQGVTNEKLFF. CDR3 coding DNA: TGTGCCAGCGTCGGACAGGGCGTGACTAATGAAAAACTGTTTTTT.

This chain links TRBV5-5 with TRBJ2-5; unclear D gene. CDR1 is SGHKS and CDR2 is YYEKEE in the germline V gene (reference sequence). The CDR3 length is 14 residues. The V and J ends lost 1 base and 2 bases respectively, with 9 bases between them. The CDR3 here is CASSLLQQQETQYF. Here the CDR3 DNA reads TGTGCCAGCAGCTTGTTACAGCAGCAAGAGACCCAGTACTTC.

CDR3 bases: TGTGCCACTAGGGCCGGGGGGTCTGGAAACACCATATATTTT. Protein: CATRAGGSGNTIYF. The V gene is TRBV13, the J gene TRBJ1-3; maybe TRBD1 (5 bases). The V and J ends lost 10 bases and 1 base respectively, with 14 bases between them. Germline CDR1 and CDR2: PRHDT and FYEKMQ (reference sequence). The CDR3 is made up of 14 amino acids.

The chain combines TRBV30 with TRBJ2-1; D not certain. V dropped 3 bases and J dropped 5 bases, with 14 bases sitting between them. The CDR3 runs to 14 residues. The germline CDR1 and CDR2 sequences are GTSNPN and SVGIG (reference sequence). The CDR3 loop reads CAWSALRADNEQFF. As DNA, the CDR3 is TGTGCCTGGAGCGCCCTCCGAGCTGACAATGAGCAGTTCTTC.

The chain recombines TRBV27 with TRBJ2-1, with 8 bases aligning to TRBD1. The length of the CDR3 is 16 residues. The V and J ends lost 2 bases and 4 bases, in that order; junction bases with no gene match: 7. CDR1 is MNHEY and CDR2 is SMNVEV in the germline V gene (reference sequence). In nucleotides, the CDR3 is TGTGCCAGCAGTTTAGGGAGACAGGGGCGATACAATGAGCAGTTCTTC. Protein: CASSLGRQGRYNEQFF.

The chain carries TRBV19 and TRBJ1-4; TRBD1 agrees at 10 bases. After removal of 5 bases from V and 10 bases from J, the junction contained 10 bases not matched to a gene. This CDR3 is built from 15 residues. Per the germline V gene, CDR1 is LNHDA and CDR2 is SQIVND (reference sequence). CDR3 residues: CASSPWTGGLGKLFF. CDR3 nucleotide sequence: TGTGCCAGTAGTCCGTGGACAGGGGGGCTGGGAAAACTGTTTTTT.

This clone was seen a single time. The chain links TRBV13 to TRBJ1-5; 9 bases map to TRBD1. This CDR3 has 15 amino acids. Germline CDR1 PRHDT, CDR2 FYEKMQ (reference sequence). V was pared by 8 bases and J by 1 base, with 6 bases of the junction left unmatched. CDR3 loop: CASPQGTGSNQPQHF. CDR3 bases: TGTGCCAGCCCTCAAGGGACAGGGAGCAATCAGCCCCAGCATTTT.

This rearrangement joins TRBV5-5 to TRBJ2-5; 7 positions match TRBD1. The CDR3 extends over 15 amino acids. Germline V lookup: CDR1 SGHKS, CDR2 YYEKEE (reference sequence). Trimming at V came to 7 bases and at J to 2 bases, leaving 11 bases not matched to a gene. This CDR3 reads CASRTWTGLQETQYF. Here the CDR3 DNA reads TGTGCCAGCCGGACGTGGACAGGACTGCAAGAGACCCAGTACTTC. The variable domain in full, completed from reference TRBV5-5 and TRBJ2-5, reads DAGVTQSPTHLIKTRGQQVTLRCSPISGHKSVSWYQQVLGQGPQFIFQYYEKEERGRGNFPDRFSARQFPNYSSELNVNALLLGDSALYLCASRTWTGLQETQYFGPGTRLLVL.

The V call is TRBV7-9, the J call TRBJ1-2; 7 nucleotides align to TRBD1. The germline V gene has CDR1 SEHNR and CDR2 FQNEAQ (reference sequence). CDR3 size: 15 residues. V shed 1 base, J shed 5 bases, and the junction held 7 bases outside the gene matches. This CDR3 is CASSLVSSGGYGYTF. CDR3 bases: TGTGCCAGCAGCTTAGTTTCTTCAGGGGGGTATGGCTACACCTTC.

The V call is TRBV9, the J call TRBJ2-1; 14 bases line up with TRBD2. Unmatched junction bases numbered 5, after V lost 0 bases and J lost 0 bases. Germline V CDR1 and CDR2: SGDLS, YYNGEE. The CDR3 length is 19 residues. The CDR3 region is CASSVGVGTSGSSYNEQFF. CDR3 sequence (DNA): TGTGCCAGCAGCGTAGGCGTCGGGACTAGCGGGAGCTCCTACAATGAGCAGTTCTTC.

The chain links TRBV9 to TRBJ2-5; 9 bases line up with TRBD2. Germline trimming cut 3 bases from V and 4 bases from J; bases unmatched to any gene: 7. This CDR3 region has 15 residues. Per germline, CDR1 SGDLS and CDR2 YYNGEE. The CDR3 region has the DNA TGTGCCAGCAGCGGTAGCGGGAGTAGGGGAGAGACCCAGTACTTC. Translation: CASSGSGSRGETQYF.

CDR3 bases: TGTGCCAGCAGCTCTGGGACAGCAGTCAATCAGCCCCAGCATTTT. Residues: CASSSGTAVNQPQHF. The rearrangement joins TRBV7-9 to TRBJ1-5, with TRBD1 matching over 7 bases. The CDR3 spans 15 residues. The ends lost 4 bases at V and 3 bases at J; junction bases unmatched: 6. Germline-derived CDR1 and CDR2 are SEHNR and FQNEAQ (reference sequence). Full variable domain (rest looked up from reference TRBV7-9 and TRBJ1-5): DTGVSQNPRHKITKRGQNVTFRCDPISEHNRLYWYRQTLGQGPEFLTYFQNEAQLEKSRLLSDRFSAERPKGSFSTLEIQRTEQGDSAMYLCASSSGTAVNQPQHFGDGTRLSIL.

The chain is built from TRBV5-4 and TRBJ2-7, with TRBD2 matching over 10 bases. Germline CDR1 reads SGHNT; CDR2 reads YYREEE (reference sequence). V lost 5 bases and J lost 8; bases outside the gene matches: 10. The CDR3 contains 14 residues. CDR3 nucleotide sequence: TGTGCCAGCAGGTTAGCGGGAGGCTCAATTCAGCAGTACTTC. It yields the protein CASRLAGGSIQQYF.

DNA of the CDR3: TGTGCCTGGAGTACACCGGGACTAGGCTACACCTTC. Translated, it gives CAWSTPGLGYTF. V gene TRBV30 combines with J gene TRBJ1-2; D possibly corresponds to TRBD1 (5 bases). CDR3 length: 12 residues. Per the germline V gene, CDR1 is GTSNPN and CDR2 is SVGIG (reference sequence). V was cut by 2 bases and J by 8 bases, with 12 bases left in between.

This clone was counted a few times. The V gene is TRBV28, the J gene TRBJ1-4, with TRBD1 matching 8 bases. The V gene end was trimmed by 4 bases and the J gene end by 8 bases; junction bases not matched to a gene: 9. Germline V gives CDR1 MDHEN, CDR2 SYDVKM. This CDR3 contains 15 residues. The CDR3 region is CASSSPGTGGEKLFF. In DNA, the CDR3 is TGTGCCAGCAGTTCTCCGGGGACAGGAGGGGAAAAACTGTTTTTT. Drawing the rest from reference TRBV28 and TRBJ1-4, the complete variable domain is DVKVTQSSRYLVKRTGEKVFLECVQDMDHENMFWYRQDPGLGLRLIYFSYDVKMKEKGDIPEGYSVSREKKERFSLILESASTNQTSMYLCASSSPGTGGEKLFFGSGTQLSVL.

The chain combines TRBV11-2 with TRBJ1-5, with TRBD1 matching over 7 bases. The V gene's germline CDR1 is SGHAT and CDR2 FQNNGV. The CDR3 contains 14 residues. J gave up 2 bases and V 5 bases, and 3 bases lay outside the gene matches. The CDR3 DNA sequence: TGTGCCAGCAGCCAAACAGGGGGCAATCAGCCCCAGCATTTT. Translated: CASSQTGGNQPQHF.

The genes are TRBV6-5 and TRBJ2-7, with 10 bases matching TRBD1. The length of the CDR3 is 15 residues. The J segment lost 7 bases and the V segment lost 4 bases, leaving 10 bases of the junction unmatched. CDR1 is MNHEY and CDR2 is SVGAGI in the germline V gene. The CDR3 protein is CASSSGTGVLREQYF. The CDR3 DNA reads as TGTGCCAGCAGTTCTGGGACAGGGGTTTTGAGGGAGCAGTACTTC.